Each of the 22 T cell receptor beta chains below was sequenced from the same sample in a study of control samples from healthy donors and cancer patients (dated by TCRdb to about 2020). Library preparation employed the immunoSEQ multiplex PCR assay. TCRdb's version of the immuneACCESS table is confined to in-frame rearrangements and falls short of the full clone set. An unresolved V gene accounts for under half of the shortfall where checked; the remainder is of unknown origin. The sample table records some 94,000 clones; approximately 90% of these occur just once. Around 1.3% of the sample goes to the ten largest clones. The sequenced sample consisted of blood. The receptors stem from a woman between 50 and 59 years old in good health.

Only a few counts were recorded for this clone. The chain employs TRBV6-2 or TRBV6-3 and TRBJ2-7, with a possible D match to TRBD2 (5 bases). Looked up from germline, CDR1 is MNHEY and CDR2 is SVGEGT. The CDR3 is 15 amino acids. Trimming cost V 8 bases and J 3 bases, with 20 bases left between them. The CDR3 nucleotides read TGTGCCAGCCGCCCCGCCAGAGGGAACGGCTACGAGCAGTACTTC. This codes for CASRPARGNGYEQYF.

This chain connects TRBV7-9 to TRBJ2-1; 8 bases line up with TRBD1. Germline V gives CDR1 SEHNR, CDR2 FQNEAQ (reference sequence). This CDR3 is built from 13 residues. The trim removed 5 bases at V and 6 bases at J, leaving 3 bases unmatched. Written as DNA, the CDR3 is TGTGCCAGCAGCCCAGGGACAGGCAATGAGCAGTTCTTC. It encodes CASSPGTGNEQFF.

This chain connects TRBV4-3 to TRBJ2-1; TRBD2 aligns across 15 bases. Trimming cost V 4 bases and J 8 bases; bases outside gene matches: 6. Germline V gives CDR1 LGHNA, CDR2 YSLEER. The length of the CDR3 is 16 residues. CDR3 loop: CASSLGLAGGQDEQFF. In DNA form, the CDR3 reads TGCGCCAGCAGCCTTGGACTAGCGGGGGGGCAAGATGAGCAGTTCTTC.

This clone appeared a few times. The chain recombines TRBV7-9 with TRBJ1-2; 8 bases line up with TRBD1. The CDR3 loop spans 16 amino acids. The V and J ends lost 0 bases and 5 bases, in that order; junction bases with no gene match: 8. CDR1 SEHNR and CDR2 FQNEAQ come from the germline V gene (reference sequence). CDR3 residues: CASSLAGGTGGYGYTF. In DNA form, the CDR3 reads TGTGCCAGCAGCTTAGCTGGGGGGACAGGAGGATATGGCTACACCTTC.

The chain combines TRBV6-5 with TRBJ1-1; weak D call: TRBD1 (5 bases). The ends were cut back, 5 bases at V and 0 bases at J, with 10 bases in the middle. This CDR3 has 14 amino acids. CDR1 is MNHEY, CDR2 SVGAGI, per germline. The CDR3 DNA is TGTGCCAGCAGTCCGGGACGGGTGAACACTGAAGCTTTCTTT. It is translated as CASSPGRVNTEAFF.

The V call is TRBV7-2, the J call TRBJ2-1; TRBD1 aligns across 7 bases. Germline trimming cut 5 bases from V and 2 bases from J; bases unmatched to any gene: 6. This CDR3 comprises 15 residues. Germline CDR1 and CDR2: SGHTA and FQGNSA. The CDR3 here is CASSPRGQTYNEQFF. CDR3 nucleotide sequence: TGTGCCAGCAGCCCCAGGGGACAGACCTACAATGAGCAGTTCTTC.

The CDR3: CASSRDSGETQYF. DNA for the CDR3: TGTGCCAGCAGCCGGGACTCCGGGGAGACCCAGTACTTC. The rearrangement joins TRBV5-6 to TRBJ2-5, with D maybe TRBD2 (6 bases). The V gene lost 4 bases and the J gene lost 5 bases, with 12 bases spanning the gap. CDR1 SGHDT and CDR2 YYEEEE come from the germline V gene. This CDR3 is built from 13 residues.

The V call is TRBV5-6, the J call TRBJ2-3; D remains ambiguous. Germline V gene lookup returns CDR1 SGHDT and CDR2 YYEEEE. V was pared by 0 bases and J by 0 bases, with 11 bases between. The CDR3 is made up of 16 amino acids. CDR3 protein: CASSLVFQQSTDTQYF. CDR3 coding DNA: TGTGCCAGCAGCTTGGTATTTCAACAGAGCACAGATACGCAGTATTTT.

The rearrangement links TRBV15 to TRBJ2-7; D perhaps matches TRBD2 (5 bases). From germline, CDR1 is LNHNV and CDR2 YYDKDF (reference sequence). CDR3 size: 13 residues. The V end was cut by 5 bases, the J end by 4 bases, with 12 bases between. The CDR3 DNA reads as TGTGCCACCAGCCGGACTCTAGGATACGAGCAGTACTTC. Protein product: CATSRTLGYEQYF.

This chain joins TRBV6-5 and TRBJ2-5; D is unclear. The germline gives CDR1 MNHEY, CDR2 SVGAGI. The CDR3 runs to 13 residues. Trimming removed 8 bases from V and 1 base from J, with 11 bases in between. The CDR3 loop reads CASGKRVQETQYF. The CDR3 region has the DNA TGTGCCAGCGGGAAACGGGTCCAAGAGACCCAGTACTTC.

The chain links TRBV28 to TRBJ1-5; 7 bases fit TRBD1. The V gene's germline CDR1 is MDHEN and CDR2 SYDVKM. This CDR3 region has 15 residues. V lost 1 base and J lost 4; bases outside the gene matches: 4. In DNA form, the CDR3 reads TGTGCCAGCAGTTTATCGGGCAGGGGGAATCAGCCCCAGCATTTT. Amino acid sequence: CASSLSGRGNQPQHF.

The V and J genes are TRBV19 and TRBJ1-2; D gene uncertain. The germline CDR1 and CDR2 sequences are LNHDA and SQIVND (reference sequence). The V gene lost 6 bases and the J gene lost 4 bases, with 9 bases spanning the gap. This CDR3 has 12 residues. CDR3 protein: CASRGVSYGYTF. CDR3 sequence (DNA): TGTGCCAGTAGGGGCGTGTCCTATGGCTACACCTTC.

The rearrangement uses TRBV12-3 or TRBV12-4 and TRBJ1-2, with D tentatively TRBD1 (6 bases). Trimming removed 4 bases at V and 6 bases at J, with 12 bases between. The CDR3 covers 13 residues. This chain's CDR3 is CASSSGQGNGYTF. For the CDR3, the DNA is TGTGCCAGCAGTTCTGGTCAGGGGAATGGCTACACCTTC.

This clone was detected a few times. This rearrangement joins TRBV7-2 to TRBJ2-7; 10 positions match TRBD2. The CDR3 sequence is 17 residues long. In germline, CDR1 is SGHTA, CDR2 FQGNSA. Unmatched junction bases numbered 7, after V lost 1 base and J lost 1 base. CDR3 bases: TGTGCCAGCAGCTTAGGGGCTAGCGGGAGAAGTTCCTACGAGCAGTACTTC. Translating it yields CASSLGASGRSSYEQYF.

This clone was observed once. The chain recombines TRBV7-9 with TRBJ1-1; unclear D gene. The V gene's germline CDR1 is SEHNR and CDR2 FQNEAQ (reference sequence). Deletions cut 3 bases from V and 0 bases from J, with 8 bases between. The CDR3 runs to 14 residues. The CDR3 DNA reads TGTGCCAGCAGCTTTGAGGGATTGAACACTGAAGCTTTCTTT. Translated, it gives CASSFEGLNTEAFF.

The J gene is TRBJ2-7, the V gene TRBV28, with 13 positions matching TRBD2. V lost 6 bases and J lost 4; bases outside the gene matches: 0. CDR3 size: 13 residues. Germline CDR1 MDHEN, CDR2 SYDVKM. The CDR3 nucleotides read TGTGCCAGCAGGACTAGCGGGAGGTACGAGCAGTACTTC. As protein: CASRTSGRYEQYF. The full variable domain, completed using reference TRBV28 and TRBJ2-7, is DVKVTQSSRYLVKRTGEKVFLECVQDMDHENMFWYRQDPGLGLRLIYFSYDVKMKEKGDIPEGYSVSREKKERFSLILESASTNQTSMYLCASRTSGRYEQYFGPGTRLTVT.

This chain connects TRBV3-1 (or the pseudogene TRBV3-2) to TRBJ2-6; D is ambiguous. This CDR3 region has 17 residues. From germline, CDR1 is LGHDT and CDR2 YNNKEL (reference sequence). Trimming stripped 3 bases from V and 0 bases from J, with 12 bases between. CDR3 in DNA: TGTGCCAGCAGCCAGATCCGTCTTTACTCTGGGGCCAACGTCCTGACTTTC. Translated: CASSQIRLYSGANVLTF.

The rearrangement links TRBV9 to TRBJ2-1; 8 bases fit TRBD2. Unmatched junction bases numbered 11, after V lost 5 bases and J lost 10 bases. This CDR3 has 14 residues. Germline CDR1 and CDR2: SGDLS and YYNGEE. CDR3 coding DNA: TGTGCCAGCAGTTCCCAGCCGCGGGGGGCCGAGCAGTTCTTC. It encodes CASSSQPRGAEQFF.

The chain carries TRBV27 and TRBJ2-3; the D is unclear. The CDR3 covers 14 residues. V gave up 5 bases and J gave up 3 bases, with 12 bases separating them. From germline, CDR1 is MNHEY and CDR2 SMNVEV (reference sequence). CDR3 sequence reads: CASSISDVTDTQYF. DNA of the CDR3: TGTGCCAGCAGTATCAGTGACGTAACAGATACGCAGTATTTT.

This sequence joins TRBV4-3 and TRBJ1-4; D unclear. CDR1 is LGHNA, CDR2 YSLEER, per germline. V was cut by 0 bases and J by 8 bases, with 16 bases left in between. This CDR3 region has 16 residues. The CDR3 region is CASSQDLTGLQEKLFF. The CDR3 DNA is TGCGCCAGCAGCCAAGACCTGACGGGCCTTCAAGAAAAACTGTTTTTT.

In DNA, the CDR3 is TGTGCCATCAGTGCCCGACAGGAGAGCTATGGCTACACCTTC. This encodes CAISARQESYGYTF. This chain joins TRBV10-3 and TRBJ1-2, with D tentatively TRBD1 (6 bases). The CDR3 is 14 residues long. The ends were cut back, 4 bases at V and 4 bases at J, with 13 bases in the middle. The germline CDR1 and CDR2 sequences are ENHRY and SYGVKD.

The chain recombines TRBV7-2 with TRBJ2-3; no clear D gene. CDR1 is SGHTA and CDR2 is FQGNSA in the germline V gene. Trimming pared 1 base from V and 0 bases from J, leaving 8 bases between. The CDR3 consists of 15 residues. CDR3 amino acids: CASSLGSRSTDTQYF. The CDR3 nucleotides read TGTGCCAGCAGCTTAGGATCCCGGAGCACAGATACGCAGTATTTT.